The next 7 T cell receptor beta chains were all read from a single sample in a study of technical replicates of blood from a few donors. Repertoires were generated with immunoSEQ multiplex PCR, while TCRdb's copy carries only in-frame clones and drops some. Here the sample spans 80,000 to 85,000 clones, about 91% being singletons. Specimen: T cells isolated from PBMCs. Receptors were obtained from a human donor in good health.

The rearrangement links TRBV9 to TRBJ1-5; tentative D call: TRBD1 (5 bases). This CDR3 region has 15 residues. V was clipped by 0 bases and J by 3 bases, with 10 bases between them. The germline V gene has CDR1 SGDLS and CDR2 YYNGEE. CDR3 nucleotides: TGTGCCAGCAGCGTAGAGGGGAGGGACAATCAGCCCCAGCATTTT. It yields the protein CASSVEGRDNQPQHF.

This sequence joins TRBV6-5 and TRBJ2-3, with 10 bases identical to TRBD1. Germline V CDR1 and CDR2: MNHEY, SVGAGI. This CDR3 is 14 amino acids long. V dropped 6 bases and J dropped 2; count of bases not matched to a gene: 2. For the CDR3, the DNA is TGTGCCAGCAGGGGGACAGGGGACACAGATACGCAGTATTTT. It specifies CASRGTGDTDTQYF.

The genes are TRBV30 and TRBJ2-5, with 7 positions matching TRBD1. The germline gives CDR1 GTSNPN, CDR2 SVGIG (reference sequence). The CDR3 loop spans 14 amino acids. Losses at the gene ends were 0 bases for V and 2 bases for J; bases not matched to a gene: 3. As DNA, the CDR3 is TGTGCCTGGAGTGTACCGGGACAGCAAGAGACCCAGTACTTC. Translation: CAWSVPGQQETQYF.

V gene TRBV5-8 combines with J gene TRBJ2-6; D may be TRBD2 (7 bases). The CDR3 spans 17 residues. Trimming shortened V by 2 bases and J by 0 bases, and 12 bases separated the two germline ends. In germline, CDR1 is SGHTS, CDR2 YDEGEE. The CDR3 sequence is CASSFGGAGSGANVLTF. CDR3 sequence (DNA): TGTGCCAGCAGCTTTGGGGGGGCCGGCTCTGGGGCCAACGTCCTGACTTTC.

The chain couples TRBV6-5 to TRBJ2-1, with D uncertain. Germline values: CDR1 MNHEY, CDR2 SVGAGI. V was shortened by 2 bases and J by 9 bases, with 8 bases between the two germline ends. The CDR3 is made up of 12 amino acids. CDR3 coding DNA: TGTGCCAGCAGTTACAGTACGGGTGAGCAGTTCTTC. It translates to CASSYSTGEQFF.

The chain combines TRBV5-4 with TRBJ2-7; 12 bases line up with TRBD1. Germline V gives CDR1 SGHNT, CDR2 YYREEE (reference sequence). V gave up 3 bases and J gave up 7 bases; unmatched junction bases: 8. The CDR3 consists of 15 residues. This CDR3 reads CASSWGQGARREQYF. Written as DNA, the CDR3 is TGTGCCAGCAGCTGGGGACAGGGGGCAAGGCGGGAGCAGTACTTC.

This rearrangement joins TRBV4-3 to TRBJ2-3, with a possible D match to TRBD2 (5 bases). The CDR3 totals 16 residues. Looked up from germline, CDR1 is LGHNA and CDR2 is YSLEER. Trimming pared 1 base from V and 0 bases from J, leaving 11 bases between. DNA of the CDR3: TGCGCCAGCAGCCAAGGCTCCGGCGGGAGCACAGATACGCAGTATTTT. Translating it yields CASSQGSGGSTDTQYF.